Given below is one TCR beta chain in context. Its antigen is unidentified. The sample belongs to a study of tumor-infiltrating lymphocytes in primary liver carcinoma. Study-wide context: Treatment of the patients' primary liver carcinoma consisted of surgical resection. Productive TCRbeta read yields ran from roughly 3.6 to 7.1 million per sample and were similar between tissues. Study findings and constraints: Tumor tissue displayed a significantly greater top-250-clone fraction than blood (p = 0.039).

Germline V lookup: CDR1 GTSNPN, CDR2 SVGIG (reference sequence). The V and J ends lost 3 bases and 8 bases respectively, with 11 bases between them. The CDR3 is 13 amino acids. TCR beta cDNA was prepared out of roughly 490 ng total RNA by means of a constant-region primer. Employing slightly modified ARM-PCR, three nested multiplex PCR rounds were run, and these gave rise to the TCR beta libraries. The first two PCR rounds, roughly 10 cycles each, used TRBV1-TRBV30 forward primers and a C-beta reverse primer. TCRdb analysed the multiplex PCR reads with MiXCR anew, one entry per CDR3 protein. The table lists 310,000 or so distinct CDR3 sequences, 45% to 70% of them singletons. Germline DNA was also extracted, with blood RNA taken from unsorted whole blood. They drew about 4 milliliters of peripheral blood before surgery.

The chain carries TRBV30 and TRBJ1-6; D gene unclear. Sequencing was carried out using peripheral blood. The sequence was collected from a woman in her twenties or thirties with primary liver carcinoma and hepatitis B virus infection. The CDR3 DNA follows: TGTGCCTGGAGCGTAGTTGCGGATTCACCCCTCCACTTT. Protein product: CAWSVVADSPLHF. The whole variable domain, filled in from reference TRBV30 and TRBJ1-6, reads SQTIHQWPATLVQPVGSPLSLECTVEGTSNPNLYWYRQAAGRGLQLLFYSVGIGQISSEVPQNLSASRPQDRQFILSSKKLLLSDSGFYLCAWSVVADSPLHFGNGTRLTVT.